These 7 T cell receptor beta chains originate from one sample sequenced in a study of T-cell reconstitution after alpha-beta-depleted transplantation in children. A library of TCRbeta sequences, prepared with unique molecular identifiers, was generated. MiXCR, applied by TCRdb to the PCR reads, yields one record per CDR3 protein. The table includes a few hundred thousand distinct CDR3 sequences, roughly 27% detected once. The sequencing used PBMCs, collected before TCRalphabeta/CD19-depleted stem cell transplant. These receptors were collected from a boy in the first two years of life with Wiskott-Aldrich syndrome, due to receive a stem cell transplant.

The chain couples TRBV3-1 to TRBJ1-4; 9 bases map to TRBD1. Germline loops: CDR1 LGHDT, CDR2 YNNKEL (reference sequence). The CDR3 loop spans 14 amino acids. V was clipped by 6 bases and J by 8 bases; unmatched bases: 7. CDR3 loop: CASRDRGASEKLFF. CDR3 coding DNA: TGTGCCAGCAGGGACAGGGGAGCCTCCGAAAAACTGTTTTTT.

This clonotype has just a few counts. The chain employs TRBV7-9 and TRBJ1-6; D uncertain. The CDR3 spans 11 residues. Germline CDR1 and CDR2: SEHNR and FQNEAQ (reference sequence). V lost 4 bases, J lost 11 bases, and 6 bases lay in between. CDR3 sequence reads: CASSSRPPLHF. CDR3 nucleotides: TGTGCCAGCAGCTCTCGTCCACCCCTCCACTTT.

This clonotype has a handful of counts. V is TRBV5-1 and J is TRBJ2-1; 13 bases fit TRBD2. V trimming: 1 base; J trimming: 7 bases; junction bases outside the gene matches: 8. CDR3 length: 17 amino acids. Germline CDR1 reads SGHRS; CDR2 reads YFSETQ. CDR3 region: CASSLFALAGGWNEQFF. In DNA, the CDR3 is TGCGCCAGCAGCTTGTTCGCACTAGCGGGAGGGTGGAATGAGCAGTTCTTC.

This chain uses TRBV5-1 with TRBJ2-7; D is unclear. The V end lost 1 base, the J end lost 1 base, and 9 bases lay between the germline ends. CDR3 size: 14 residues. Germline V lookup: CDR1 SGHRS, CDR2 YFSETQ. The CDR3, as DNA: TGCGCCAGCAGCTTGCATGAGGCGTCCTACGAGCAGTACTTC. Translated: CASSLHEASYEQYF.

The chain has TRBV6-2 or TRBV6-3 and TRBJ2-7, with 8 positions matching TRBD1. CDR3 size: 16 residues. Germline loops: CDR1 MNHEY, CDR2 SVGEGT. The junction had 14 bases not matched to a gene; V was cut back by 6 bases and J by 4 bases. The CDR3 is CASRRPGRQGRYEQYF. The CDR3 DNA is TGTGCCAGCAGACGACCGGGGCGACAGGGGCGATACGAGCAGTACTTC.

In DNA, the CDR3 is TGTGCCAGCTCAAGACAGGACCTAATGAACACTGAAGCTTTCTTT. Protein: CASSRQDLMNTEAFF. The chain recombines TRBV7-9 with TRBJ1-1; TRBD1 might be the D (6 bases). Trimming removed 8 bases at V and 0 bases at J, with 16 bases between. This CDR3 contains 15 residues. From germline, CDR1 is SEHNR and CDR2 FQNEAQ (reference sequence).

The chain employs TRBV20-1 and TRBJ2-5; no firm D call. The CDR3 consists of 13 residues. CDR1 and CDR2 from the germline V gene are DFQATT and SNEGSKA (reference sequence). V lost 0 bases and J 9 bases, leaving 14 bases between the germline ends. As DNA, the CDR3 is TGCAGTGCTAGAGATTCGGCTAGTTCATCCCAGTACTTC. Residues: CSARDSASSSQYF.